Listed here are 29 T cell receptor beta chains from one sample, sequenced in a study of beta chain features in type 1 diabetes. Study conclusions and caveats: Shortening of TCRB CDR3s, moderate but significant, appeared in all four CD4+ subsets of Type 1 diabetes patients.

The isolated RNA, all of it, was reverse transcribed, so expressed TCRB transcripts were what got sequenced. The data were produced by immunoSEQ multiplex PCR, yet TCRdb's version contains in-frame clones alone and is incomplete. The sample lists over 600,000 clones, around an eighth occurring once. For these TCRs, the target antigens are not known. Specimen: naive CD4+ T cells from blood. Receptors originate from a man younger than 40 with type 1 diabetes.

This clone was seen more than once but under ten times. The gene calls are TRBV7-2 and TRBJ2-4; D gene ambiguous. Germline V gives CDR1 SGHTA, CDR2 FQGNSA. Trimming pared 0 bases from V and 0 bases from J, leaving 3 bases between. The CDR3 runs 14 residues. CDR3 loop: CASSLAGAKNIQYF. Written as DNA, the CDR3 is TGTGCCAGCAGCTTAGCCGGAGCCAAAAACATTCAGTACTTC.

This clone was observed a handful of times. The rearrangement links TRBV10-3 to TRBJ2-1; D possibly matches TRBD1 or TRBD2 (5 bases each). Germline assignment: CDR1 ENHRY and CDR2 SYGVKD. The CDR3 consists of 16 residues. Trimming removed 2 bases from V and 3 bases from J, with 14 bases in between. CDR3 residues: CAISEPPRGLYNEQFF. In DNA form, the CDR3 reads TGTGCCATCAGTGAGCCCCCCCGGGGCCTCTACAATGAGCAGTTCTTC.

This clone has just a few counts. This rearrangement joins TRBV11-2 to TRBJ1-5; no definite D call. With 2 bases removed from V and 7 bases from J, the gap between germline ends came to 12 bases. Germline loops: CDR1 SGHAT, CDR2 FQNNGV. The CDR3 totals 14 residues. The CDR3 spells CASSLSPDRQPQHF. Written as DNA, the CDR3 is TGTGCCAGCAGCTTATCCCCTGATAGGCAGCCCCAGCATTTT.

The chain uses TRBV9 and TRBJ2-7; the D gene is possibly TRBD2 (7 bases). V lost 4 bases and J 6 bases, leaving 20 bases between the germline ends. Germline CDR1 and CDR2: SGDLS and YYNGEE. This CDR3 contains 15 residues. The CDR3 is CASSPGGGGTVEQYF. For the CDR3, the DNA is TGTGCCAGCAGCCCCGGGGGAGGGGGTACCGTCGAGCAGTACTTC.

J is TRBJ1-2 and V is TRBV7-9; no reliable D call. Germline values: CDR1 SEHNR, CDR2 FQNEAQ (reference sequence). The ends were cut back, 7 bases at V and 4 bases at J, with 10 bases in the middle. This CDR3 is 12 amino acids long. DNA of the CDR3: TGTGCCAGCACCGCTCAACTCTATGGCTACACCTTC. It specifies CASTAQLYGYTF.

The chain uses TRBV6-1 and TRBJ2-1; D gene unclear. The CDR3 spans 14 residues. Trimming cost V 8 bases and J 0 bases, with 11 bases left between them. Germline V lookup: CDR1 MNHNS, CDR2 SASEGT. The chain's CDR3 is CASALRSSYNEQFF. The CDR3 DNA reads as TGTGCCAGCGCTCTGAGGAGCTCCTACAATGAGCAGTTCTTC.

This clone was counted only a few times. Here the CDR3 reads CAVGAGYNEQFF. CDR3 bases: TGTGCAGTGGGGGCGGGTTACAATGAGCAGTTCTTC. J is TRBJ2-1 and V is TRBV7-2, with D perhaps TRBD1 (6 bases). Germline-derived CDR1 and CDR2 are SGHTA and FQGNSA. This CDR3 region has 12 residues.

This chain connects TRBV5-1 to TRBJ2-6, with D perhaps matching TRBD2 (5 bases). CDR1 is SGHRS and CDR2 is YFSETQ in the germline V gene. This CDR3 comprises 14 residues. V lost 4 bases, J lost 4 bases, and 9 bases lay in between. The CDR3: CASSTGLGANVLTF. The CDR3 DNA is TGCGCCAGCAGCACGGGATTAGGGGCCAACGTCCTGACTTTC.

The chain recombines TRBV30 with TRBJ1-4, with 7 bases that match TRBD1. With 3 bases clipped from V and 2 bases from J, the junction kept 6 bases outside the gene matches. The CDR3 extends over 15 amino acids. CDR1 is GTSNPN and CDR2 is SVGIG in the germline V gene (reference sequence). CDR3 residues: CAWSGDRVTNEKLFF. The CDR3 DNA is TGTGCCTGGAGCGGAGACAGGGTTACTAATGAAAAACTGTTTTTT.

The rearrangement joins TRBV7-2 to TRBJ2-7; tentatively, D is TRBD1 or TRBD2 (5 bases each). Germline lookup yields CDR1 SGHTA and CDR2 FQGNSA. The CDR3 totals 15 residues. V was trimmed by 4 bases and J by 2 bases, leaving 15 bases between them. The CDR3 region is CASSSSGTGTYEQYF. DNA of the CDR3: TGTGCCAGCAGCTCGTCCGGGACGGGCACCTACGAGCAGTACTTC.

This clone has more than one count but fewer than ten. The chain has TRBV7-2 and TRBJ1-5, with D perhaps TRBD1 (6 bases). CDR1 SGHTA and CDR2 FQGNSA come from the germline V gene. Trimming left V 5 bases short and J 0 bases short, with 8 bases between. This CDR3 has 14 amino acids. The chain's CDR3 is CASSRQDSNQPQHF. CDR3 in DNA: TGTGCCAGCAGCCGACAGGATAGCAATCAGCCCCAGCATTTT. Drawing the rest from reference TRBV7-2 and TRBJ1-5, the complete variable domain is GAGVSQSPSNKVTEKGKDVELRCDPISGHTALYWYRQSLGQGLEFLIYFQGNSAPDKSGLPSDRFSAERTGGSVSTLTIQRTQQEDSAVYLCASSRQDSNQPQHFGDGTRLSIL.

This clone has just a few counts. The chain recombines TRBV7-8 with TRBJ2-7; perhaps TRBD1 as D (6 bases). From germline, CDR1 is SGHVS and CDR2 FQNEAQ. This CDR3 is built from 16 residues. Deletions cut 1 base from V and 2 bases from J, with 15 bases between. Here the CDR3 reads CASSLGAGVRTYEQYF. The CDR3 DNA reads TGTGCCAGCAGCTTAGGAGCAGGGGTGCGGACCTACGAGCAGTACTTC.

This clone was observed a few times. The CDR3 here is CASSVAGQRGSSYNEQFF. CDR3 nucleotides: TGTGCCAGCAGCGTAGCGGGTCAGCGGGGGAGCTCCTACAATGAGCAGTTCTTC. The chain couples TRBV9 to TRBJ2-1; 8 bases are a match to TRBD2. With 0 bases clipped from V and 0 bases from J, the junction kept 8 bases outside the gene matches. Germline values: CDR1 SGDLS, CDR2 YYNGEE. The CDR3 length is 18 residues.

The chain has TRBV4-2 and TRBJ2-1, with D tentatively TRBD2 (6 bases). Trimming removed 0 bases at V and 4 bases at J, with 16 bases between. Germline V gene data show CDR1 as LGHNA and CDR2 as YNFKEQ. There are 17 residues in the CDR3. The CDR3 DNA sequence: TGTGCCAGCAGCCAAGATAGTGTTGCTAGCGAGTACAATGAGCAGTTCTTC. The encoded protein is CASSQDSVASEYNEQFF.

This clone was counted between two and nine times. The CDR3 coding sequence is TGTGCCAGCAGCTCAGCGGGGGTCAACAATGAGCAGTTCTTC. Protein: CASSSAGVNNEQFF. The chain joins TRBV5-4 to TRBJ2-1, with 8 bases matching TRBD2. Germline loops: CDR1 SGHNT, CDR2 YYREEE (reference sequence). This CDR3 region has 14 residues. The V and J ends lost 3 bases and 5 bases, in that order; junction bases with no gene match: 4. Full variable domain (outside the CDR3, taken from reference TRBV5-4 and TRBJ2-1): ETGVTQSPTHLIKTRGQQVTLRCSSQSGHNTVSWYQQALGQGPQFIFQYYREEENGRGNFPPRFSGLQFPNYSSELNVNALELDDSALYLCASSSAGVNNEQFFGPGTRLTVL.

The sample holds a few counts of this clone. This rearrangement joins TRBV4-3 to TRBJ1-4; 8 bases fit TRBD1. The CDR3 loop spans 19 amino acids. V was pared by 1 base and J by 7 bases, with 17 bases of the junction left unmatched. From germline, CDR1 is LGHNA and CDR2 YSLEER. This chain's CDR3 is CASSQGVGANRGVGEKLFF. The DNA for the CDR3 is TGCGCCAGCAGCCAAGGGGTGGGCGCTAACAGGGGGGTCGGTGAAAAACTGTTTTTT.

The gene calls are TRBV5-1 and TRBJ2-3, with 7 bases identical to TRBD2. J lost 2 bases, V lost 0 bases, and 6 bases had no gene match. Germline V CDR1 and CDR2: SGHRS, YFSETQ. The CDR3 loop spans 16 amino acids. Written as DNA, the CDR3 is TGCGCCAGCAGCTTGGTGGGGACTACCAACACAGATACGCAGTATTTT. Amino acid sequence: CASSLVGTTNTDTQYF.

V and J are TRBV7-2 and TRBJ1-6; D gene unclear. With 6 bases removed from V and 2 bases from J, the gap between germline ends came to 14 bases. The germline gives CDR1 SGHTA, CDR2 FQGNSA. The CDR3 totals 16 residues. This CDR3 reads CASRYSPNAYNSPLHF. The CDR3 DNA follows: TGTGCCAGCAGGTACAGCCCAAATGCCTATAATTCACCCCTCCACTTT.

The chain uses TRBV27 and TRBJ1-6, with 8 bases that match TRBD1. V lost 4 bases and J lost 8; bases outside the gene matches: 4. This CDR3 region has 14 residues. Germline CDR1 and CDR2: MNHEY and SMNVEV (reference sequence). In nucleotides, the CDR3 is TGTGCCAGCAGTTCCGGACAGGGACATTCACCCCTCCACTTT. Amino acids: CASSSGQGHSPLHF.

V and J are TRBV7-2 and TRBJ2-1; D is ambiguous. V was clipped by 1 base and J by 2 bases, with 9 bases between them. The CDR3 is 15 residues long. Germline loops: CDR1 SGHTA, CDR2 FQGNSA. The CDR3 coding sequence is TGTGCCAGCAGCTTAGGCAGCAGTGCCTACAATGAGCAGTTCTTC. Its translation: CASSLGSSAYNEQFF.

The chain is built from TRBV9 and TRBJ1-3; D gene ambiguous. From germline, CDR1 is SGDLS and CDR2 YYNGEE. The CDR3 is made up of 15 amino acids. Between the trimmed V and J ends, which lost 0 bases and 4 bases, there was a span of 11 bases. CDR3 nucleotides: TGTGCCAGCAGCGTAGCTAATTATCGGGGAAACACCATATATTTT. Protein: CASSVANYRGNTIYF.

The rearrangement joins TRBV25-1 to TRBJ2-5; D is unclear. In germline, CDR1 is MGHDK, CDR2 SYGVNS. V shed 6 bases and J shed 5 bases, with 10 bases lying between them. The CDR3 is made up of 12 amino acids. The CDR3 DNA sequence: TGTGCCAGCAGCCCTCGAAGGGAGACCCAGTACTTC. Its translation: CASSPRRETQYF.

This clone was observed a handful of times. The rearrangement joins TRBV19 to TRBJ2-2; maybe TRBD1 (6 bases). V was shortened by 8 bases and J by 1 base, with 11 bases between the two germline ends. The V gene's germline CDR1 is LNHDA and CDR2 SQIVND (reference sequence). This CDR3 comprises 14 residues. CDR3 region: CASRDRRNTGELFF. The CDR3 DNA reads TGTGCCAGTCGTGACAGGAGGAACACCGGGGAGCTGTTTTTT. The complete variable domain, with remaining parts taken from reference TRBV19 and TRBJ2-2, reads DGGITQSPKYLFRKEGQNVTLSCEQNLNHDAMYWYRQDPGQGLRLIYYSQIVNDFQKGDIAEGYSVSREKKESFPLTVTSAQKNPTAFYLCASRDRRNTGELFFGEGSRLTVL.

For the CDR3, the DNA is TGTGCCAGCAGTTACAGTCTGCTGGGCGATACGCAGTATTTT. Its translation: CASSYSLLGDTQYF. This chain links TRBV6-5 with TRBJ2-3; no firm D call. With 2 bases removed from V and 6 bases from J, the gap between germline ends came to 12 bases. This CDR3 is built from 14 residues. From germline, CDR1 is MNHEY and CDR2 SVGAGI.

The chain combines TRBV6-5 with TRBJ2-3, with 9 bases aligning to TRBD2. The V and J ends lost 7 bases and 0 bases, in that order; junction bases with no gene match: 5. The germline gives CDR1 MNHEY, CDR2 SVGAGI. The CDR3 extends over 15 amino acids. CDR3 in DNA: TGTGCCAGCAAGCGGGGGGAGACTAGCACAGATACGCAGTATTTT. Its protein product is CASKRGETSTDTQYF.

V and J are TRBV27 and TRBJ2-4; perhaps TRBD1 as D (6 bases). Germline lookup yields CDR1 MNHEY and CDR2 SMNVEV (reference sequence). This CDR3 spans 13 amino acids. Trimming removed 5 bases from V and 4 bases from J, with 9 bases in between. DNA of the CDR3: TGTGCCAGCAGTCCGGACAGTAAAAACATTCAGTACTTC. Its translation: CASSPDSKNIQYF.

The V call is TRBV9, the J call TRBJ2-3; 7 nucleotides line up with TRBD2. Germline CDR1 and CDR2: SGDLS and YYNGEE. Losses at the gene ends were 5 bases for V and 0 bases for J; bases not matched to a gene: 6. The CDR3 covers 15 residues. As DNA, the CDR3 is TGTGCCAGCAGTCGTACTAGCGCTAGCACAGATACGCAGTATTTT. It codes for CASSRTSASTDTQYF. The full variable domain, with the rest looked up from reference TRBV9 and TRBJ2-3, is DSGVTQTPKHLITATGQRVTLRCSPRSGDLSVYWYQQSLDQGLQFLIQYYNGEERAKGNILERFSAQQFPDLHSELNLSSLELGDSALYFCASSRTSASTDTQYFGPGTRLTVL.

The sample holds a few counts of this clone. This rearrangement joins TRBV5-1 to TRBJ1-3; D unclear. The CDR3 is 15 amino acids. CDR1 SGHRS and CDR2 YFSETQ come from the germline V gene. The germline V and J ends were trimmed by 6 bases and 4 bases, with 17 bases remaining between them. The CDR3 spells CASKQSMVAGNTIYF. In DNA, the CDR3 is TGCGCCAGCAAGCAGAGTATGGTAGCCGGAAACACCATATATTTT.

The rearrangement links TRBV14 to TRBJ1-5; D gene ambiguous. The V and J ends lost 1 base and 4 bases respectively, with 8 bases between them. The CDR3 runs 14 residues. Germline CDR1 is SGHDN and CDR2 is FVKESK. The CDR3 DNA is TGTGCCAGCAGCCAAGGCTGGGGAAATCAGCCCCAGCATTTT. Translating it yields CASSQGWGNQPQHF.